This entry lists 20 T cell receptor beta chains sequenced from one sample in a study of blood T cell repertoires in COVID-19. Clones were read by immunoSEQ multiplex PCR, and TCRdb kept only the in-frame ones, dropping some. The data hold roughly 130,000 clones, with about 80% observed a single time. Material for sequencing was peripheral blood. The source is a woman aged 55-70 years with acute or convalescent COVID-19.

The chain links TRBV25-1 to TRBJ1-2; a weak D match, TRBD1 (6 bases). V was pared by 7 bases and J by 8 bases, with 20 bases between. The germline CDR1 and CDR2 sequences are MGHDK and SYGVNS. This CDR3 is 14 amino acids long. The CDR3 coding sequence is TGTGCCAGCACCTCCTTCGACAGGCGCGGGGGCTACACCTTC. Residues: CASTSFDRRGGYTF.

V and J are TRBV6-5 and TRBJ1-6; weak D call: TRBD1 (5 bases). The CDR3 runs 14 residues. Trimming left V 6 bases short and J 7 bases short, with 13 bases between. CDR1 is MNHEY and CDR2 is SVGAGI in the germline V gene. CDR3 coding DNA: TGTGCCAGCAGACCCGACAGCCGAAATTCACCCCTCCACTTT. This gives the protein CASRPDSRNSPLHF.

J is TRBJ2-1 and V is TRBV7-3, with 11 bases identical to TRBD1. CDR1 is SGHTA and CDR2 is FQGTGA in the germline V gene. Unmatched junction bases numbered 14, after V lost 5 bases and J lost 2 bases. The CDR3 runs 19 residues. CDR3 sequence: CASSRQGQGAVGTYNEQFF. CDR3 nucleotides: TGTGCCAGCAGCCGCCAAGGACAGGGGGCCGTAGGTACCTACAATGAGCAGTTCTTC.

The rearrangement joins TRBV4-1 to TRBJ2-1; D unclear. This CDR3 region has 11 residues. Germline V gene data show CDR1 as MGHRA and CDR2 as YSYEKL. Trimming took off 1 base at V and 10 bases at J, with 5 bases between the two ends. In nucleotides, the CDR3 is TGCGCCAGCAGCCAAGCCCTAGAGCAGTTCTTC. This sequence encodes CASSQALEQFF.

The CDR3 here is CASSQDIGGGKLFF. The CDR3 DNA follows: TGTGCCAGCAGCCAAGATATCGGAGGGGGCAAACTGTTTTTT. The rearrangement uses TRBV14 and TRBJ1-4; 7 nucleotides line up with TRBD1. The CDR3 contains 14 residues. Germline values: CDR1 SGHDN, CDR2 FVKESK. V dropped 0 bases and J dropped 11; count of bases not matched to a gene: 6.

The chain couples TRBV7-7 to TRBJ2-2, with 7 bases fitting TRBD1. This CDR3 has 19 amino acids. Trimming at V came to 2 bases and at J to 4 bases, leaving 16 bases not matched to a gene. CDR1 is SSHAT and CDR2 is FNYEAQ in the germline V gene (reference sequence). The chain's CDR3 is CASSLSEDGGQLLTGELFF. The CDR3 DNA is TGTGCCAGCAGCTTATCCGAGGATGGGGGACAGTTACTCACCGGGGAGCTGTTTTTT.

The V call is TRBV3-1 (or the pseudogene TRBV3-2), the J call TRBJ2-1; D is unclear. Per the germline V gene, CDR1 is LGHDT and CDR2 is YNNKEL (reference sequence). V gave up 1 base and J gave up 6 bases, with 7 bases separating them. The CDR3 runs 13 residues. The CDR3 DNA sequence: TGTGCCAGCAGCCAAGGAGCCCGCAATGAGCAGTTCTTC. Protein: CASSQGARNEQFF.

The chain has TRBV12-3 or TRBV12-4 and TRBJ1-1; TRBD1 might be the D (5 bases). The germline V and J ends were trimmed by 6 bases and 1 base, with 9 bases remaining between them. The CDR3 has 13 amino acids. The CDR3 here is CASRLGQNTEAFF. CDR3 nucleotide sequence: TGTGCCAGCAGACTTGGACAGAACACTGAAGCTTTCTTT.

This sequence joins TRBV2 and TRBJ1-5, with D tentatively TRBD1 (5 bases). Trimming took 5 bases from V and 3 from J, leaving 14 bases between them. CDR1 and CDR2 (germline): SNHLY, FYNNEI. This CDR3 spans 15 amino acids. CDR3 loop: CASSPSDRFNQPQHF. The CDR3 DNA follows: TGTGCCAGCAGTCCCAGTGACAGATTCAATCAGCCCCAGCATTTT. Variable domain in full (rest from reference TRBV2 and TRBJ1-5): EPEVTQTPSHQVTQMGQEVILRCVPISNHLYFYWYRQILGQKVEFLVSFYNNEISEKSEIFDDQFSVERPDGSNFTLKIRSTKLEDSAMYFCASSPSDRFNQPQHFGDGTRLSIL.

V usage is TRBV5-5 and J usage is TRBJ2-1, with 8 bases aligning to TRBD1. Germline lookup yields CDR1 SGHKS and CDR2 YYEKEE (reference sequence). V lost 0 bases and J lost 10; bases outside the gene matches: 9. The CDR3 covers 15 residues. DNA of the CDR3: TGTGCCAGCAGCTTGGCTGGGCAGGGGGCCTTGGAGCAGTTCTTC. It specifies CASSLAGQGALEQFF.

V and J are TRBV28 and TRBJ1-4; TRBD1 matches at 10 bases. The CDR3 is 17 amino acids. Germline V CDR1 and CDR2: MDHEN, SYDVKM. The V and J ends lost 6 bases and 8 bases, in that order; junction bases with no gene match: 15. CDR3 bases: TGTGCCAGCAGAACATACCGGGACAGGGGATCGAGAGAAAAACTGTTTTTT. Its protein is CASRTYRDRGSREKLFF.

Note on this clone: The sample has other DNA sequences that encode this CDR3 too. The CDR3 protein is CASSSTRGLETQYF. In nucleotides, the CDR3 is TGTGCCAGCAGCTCCACGCGGGGGCTAGAGACCCAGTACTTC. The V call is TRBV3-1 (or the pseudogene TRBV3-2), the J call TRBJ2-5; weak D call: TRBD2 (7 bases). The germline V gene encodes CDR1 LGHDT and CDR2 YNNKEL (reference sequence). This CDR3 comprises 14 residues. V was shortened by 5 bases and J by 4 bases, with 14 bases between the two germline ends.

This clone was counted ten times or more. The rearrangement joins TRBV12-3 or TRBV12-4 to TRBJ2-2, with D unresolved. The CDR3 is 11 residues long. V was cut by 6 bases and J by 4 bases, with 3 bases left in between. In nucleotides, the CDR3 is TGTGCCAGCAGCATCACCGGGGAGCTGTTTTTT. Translation gives CASSITGELFF.

V usage is TRBV5-1 and J usage is TRBJ1-6; D is unresolved. The CDR3 is 15 amino acids. In germline, CDR1 is SGHRS, CDR2 YFSETQ. Trimming removed 4 bases from V and 10 bases from J, with 18 bases in between. The CDR3 here is CASSRVGSTGSPLHF. DNA of the CDR3: TGCGCCAGCAGCCGGGTGGGGTCGACGGGATCACCCCTCCACTTT. The variable domain in full, with the rest retrieved from reference TRBV5-1 and TRBJ1-6, is KAGVTQTPRYLIKTRGQQVTLSCSPISGHRSVSWYQQTPGQGLQFLFEYFSETQRNKGNFPGRFSGRQFSNSRSEMNVSTLELGDSALYLCASSRVGSTGSPLHFGNGTRLTVT.

The count of this clone is one. This chain uses TRBV6-5 with TRBJ1-5, with 8 bases lining up with TRBD1. Losses at the gene ends were 7 bases for V and 1 base for J; bases not matched to a gene: 6. The CDR3 loop spans 15 amino acids. CDR1 and CDR2 (germline): MNHEY, SVGAGI. The CDR3 nucleotides are TGTGCCAGCATCCTCGGACAGGGCAGCAATCAGCCCCAGCATTTT. Translating gives CASILGQGSNQPQHF.

The V gene is TRBV12-3 or TRBV12-4, the J gene TRBJ1-2; TRBD1 might be the D (5 bases). Deletions cut 7 bases from V and 5 bases from J, with 11 bases between. The CDR3 sequence is 12 residues long. The CDR3 region has the DNA TGTGCCAGCACCCTGGGGGGGTATGGCTACACCTTC. It encodes CASTLGGYGYTF.

The chain carries TRBV25-1 and TRBJ1-1; TRBD1 aligns across 12 bases. Losses at the gene ends were 7 bases for V and 5 bases for J; bases not matched to a gene: 2. Germline V gene data show CDR1 as MGHDK and CDR2 as SYGVNS. The CDR3 is 13 residues long. Written as DNA, the CDR3 is TGTGCCAGCAAGGGACAGGGGGCTACTGAAGCTTTCTTT. It yields the protein CASKGQGATEAFF.

This rearrangement joins TRBV7-9 to TRBJ1-6; weak D call: TRBD1 (6 bases). CDR3 length equals 14 residues. V lost 2 bases, J lost 7 bases, and 9 bases lay in between. The germline V gene encodes CDR1 SEHNR and CDR2 FQNEAQ (reference sequence). CDR3 residues: CASSLTGINSPLHF. The CDR3 bases are TGTGCCAGCAGCTTAACAGGGATCAATTCACCCCTCCACTTT.

This clone has only one observation. V usage is TRBV3-1 (or the pseudogene TRBV3-2) and J usage is TRBJ1-1; D is unresolved. Germline V gene lookup returns CDR1 LGHDT and CDR2 YNNKEL (reference sequence). Trimming pared 4 bases from V and 2 bases from J, leaving 23 bases between. The CDR3 contains 18 residues. CDR3 region: CASSPPPGIHGVNTEAFF. The CDR3 DNA reads TGTGCCAGCAGCCCACCGCCCGGGATTCATGGCGTAAACACTGAAGCTTTCTTT.

The chain combines TRBV5-1 with TRBJ1-2, with TRBD1 matching over 7 bases. Losses at the gene ends were 4 bases for V and 2 bases for J; bases not matched to a gene: 2. Germline loops: CDR1 SGHRS, CDR2 YFSETQ. The length of the CDR3 is 13 residues. CDR3 amino acids: CASSQDRNYGYTF. DNA for the CDR3: TGCGCCAGCAGCCAGGACAGGAACTATGGCTACACCTTC.